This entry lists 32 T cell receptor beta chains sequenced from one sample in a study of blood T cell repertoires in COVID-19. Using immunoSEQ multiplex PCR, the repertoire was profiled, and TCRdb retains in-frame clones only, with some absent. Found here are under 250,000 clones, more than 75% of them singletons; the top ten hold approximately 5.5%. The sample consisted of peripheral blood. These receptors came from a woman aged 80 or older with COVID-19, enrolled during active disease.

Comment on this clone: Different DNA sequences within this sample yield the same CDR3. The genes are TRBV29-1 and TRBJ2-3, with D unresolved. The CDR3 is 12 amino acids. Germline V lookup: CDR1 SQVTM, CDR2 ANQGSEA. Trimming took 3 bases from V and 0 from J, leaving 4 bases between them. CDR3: CSVDPSTDTQYF. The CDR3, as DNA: TGCAGCGTTGACCCTAGCACAGATACGCAGTATTTT.

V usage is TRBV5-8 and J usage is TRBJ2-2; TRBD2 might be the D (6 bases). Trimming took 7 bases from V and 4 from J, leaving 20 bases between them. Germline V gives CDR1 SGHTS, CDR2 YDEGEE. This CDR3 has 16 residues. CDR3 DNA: TGTGCCAGCTTTCTGGGGGGAAGAATAGGCACCGGGGAGCTGTTTTTT. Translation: CASFLGGRIGTGELFF.

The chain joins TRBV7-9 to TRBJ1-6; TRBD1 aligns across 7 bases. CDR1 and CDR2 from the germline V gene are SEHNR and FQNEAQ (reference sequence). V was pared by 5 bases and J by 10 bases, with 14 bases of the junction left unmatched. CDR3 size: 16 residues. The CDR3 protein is CASSPGSTGSGSPLHF. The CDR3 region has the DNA TGTGCCAGCAGCCCGGGTTCGACAGGGTCTGGATCACCCCTCCACTTT.

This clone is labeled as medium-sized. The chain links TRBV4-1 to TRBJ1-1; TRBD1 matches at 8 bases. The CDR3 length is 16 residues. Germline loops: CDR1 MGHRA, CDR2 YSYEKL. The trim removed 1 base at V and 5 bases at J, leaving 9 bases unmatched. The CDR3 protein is CASSQGRTGKKTEAFF. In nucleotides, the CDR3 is TGCGCCAGCAGCCAAGGCCGGACAGGGAAGAAGACTGAAGCTTTCTTT.

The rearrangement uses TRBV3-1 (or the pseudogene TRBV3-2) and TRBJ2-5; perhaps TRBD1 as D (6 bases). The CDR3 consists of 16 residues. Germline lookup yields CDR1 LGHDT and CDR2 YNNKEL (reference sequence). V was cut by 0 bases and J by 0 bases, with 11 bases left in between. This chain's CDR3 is CASSQDGQPYQETQYF. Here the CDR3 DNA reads TGTGCCAGCAGCCAAGACGGACAGCCGTACCAAGAGACCCAGTACTTC.

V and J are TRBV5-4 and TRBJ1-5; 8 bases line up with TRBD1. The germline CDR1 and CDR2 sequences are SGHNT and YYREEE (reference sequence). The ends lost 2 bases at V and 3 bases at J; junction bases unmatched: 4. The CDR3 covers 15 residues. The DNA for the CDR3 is TGTGCCAGCAGCTTTGGACAGGGTGACAATCAGCCCCAGCATTTT. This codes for CASSFGQGDNQPQHF.

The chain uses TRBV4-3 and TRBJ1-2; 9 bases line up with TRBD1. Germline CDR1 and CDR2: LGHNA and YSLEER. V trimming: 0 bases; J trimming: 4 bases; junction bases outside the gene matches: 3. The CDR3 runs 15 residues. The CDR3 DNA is TGCGCCAGCAGCCAAGAGAGACAGGGGGTCTATGGCTACACCTTC. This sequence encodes CASSQERQGVYGYTF.

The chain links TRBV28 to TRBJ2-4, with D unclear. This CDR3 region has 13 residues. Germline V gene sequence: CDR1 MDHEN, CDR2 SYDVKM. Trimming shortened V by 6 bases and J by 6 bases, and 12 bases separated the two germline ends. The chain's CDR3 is CASRSVPLNIQYF. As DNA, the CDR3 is TGTGCCAGCAGATCTGTCCCACTAAACATTCAGTACTTC.

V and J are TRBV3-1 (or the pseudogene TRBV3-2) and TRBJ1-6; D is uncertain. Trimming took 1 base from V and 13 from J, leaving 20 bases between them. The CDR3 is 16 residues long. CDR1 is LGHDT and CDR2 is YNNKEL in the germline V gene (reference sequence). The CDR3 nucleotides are TGTGCCAGCAGCCAAGTTCAGGCACAATTTTCTGCCCCCCTCCACTTT. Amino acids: CASSQVQAQFSAPLHF.

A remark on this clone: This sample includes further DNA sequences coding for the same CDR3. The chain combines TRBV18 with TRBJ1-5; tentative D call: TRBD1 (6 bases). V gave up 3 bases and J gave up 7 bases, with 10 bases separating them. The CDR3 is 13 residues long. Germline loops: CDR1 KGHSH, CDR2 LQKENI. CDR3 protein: CASSPGRGQPQHF. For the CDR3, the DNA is TGTGCCAGCTCACCCGGCAGGGGACAGCCCCAGCATTTT.

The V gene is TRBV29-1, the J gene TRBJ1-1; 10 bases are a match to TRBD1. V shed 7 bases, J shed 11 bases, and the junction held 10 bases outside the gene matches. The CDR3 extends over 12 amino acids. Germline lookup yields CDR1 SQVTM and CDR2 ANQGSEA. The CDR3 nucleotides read TGCAGCGCCTCGGACAGGGGGACACAGGCTTTCTTT. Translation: CSASDRGTQAFF.

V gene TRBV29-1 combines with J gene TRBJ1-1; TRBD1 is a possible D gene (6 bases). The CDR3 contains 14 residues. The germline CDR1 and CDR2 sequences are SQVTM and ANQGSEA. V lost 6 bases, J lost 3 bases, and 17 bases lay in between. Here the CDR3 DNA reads TGCAGCGTCCGGCGAGGGGGGGCGGACACTGAAGCTTTCTTT. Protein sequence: CSVRRGGADTEAFF. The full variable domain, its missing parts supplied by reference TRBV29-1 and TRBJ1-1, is SAVISQKPSRDICQRGTSLTIQCQVDSQVTMMFWYRQQPGQSLTLIATANQGSEATYESGFVIDKFPISRPNLTFSTLTVSNMSPEDSSIYLCSVRRGGADTEAFFGQGTRLTVV.

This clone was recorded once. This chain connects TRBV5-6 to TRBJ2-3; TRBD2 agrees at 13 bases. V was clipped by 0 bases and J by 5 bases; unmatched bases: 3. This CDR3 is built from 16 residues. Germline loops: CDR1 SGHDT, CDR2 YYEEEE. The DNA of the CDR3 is TGTGCCAGCAGCTTGGCTCGGACTAGCGGGGGAGATACGCAGTATTTT. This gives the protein CASSLARTSGGDTQYF.

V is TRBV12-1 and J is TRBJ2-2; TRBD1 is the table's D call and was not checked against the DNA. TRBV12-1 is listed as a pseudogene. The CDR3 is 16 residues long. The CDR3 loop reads CASSHSGTANTGELFF. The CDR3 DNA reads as TGTGCCAGCAGCCATTCCGGGACAGCGAACACCGGGGAGCTGTTTTTT.

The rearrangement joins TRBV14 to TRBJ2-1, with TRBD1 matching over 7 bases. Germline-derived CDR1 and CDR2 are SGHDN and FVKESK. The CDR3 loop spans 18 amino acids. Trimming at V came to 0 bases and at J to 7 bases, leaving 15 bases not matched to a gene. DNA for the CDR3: TGTGCCAGCAGCCAAGAGCGGCTTTGGGACAGCACAGAGAATGAGCAGTTCTTC. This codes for CASSQERLWDSTENEQFF.

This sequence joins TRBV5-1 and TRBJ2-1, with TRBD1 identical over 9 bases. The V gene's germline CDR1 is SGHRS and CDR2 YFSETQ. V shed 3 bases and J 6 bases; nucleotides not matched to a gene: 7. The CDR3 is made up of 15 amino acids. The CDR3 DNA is TGCGCCAGCAGCTCCCCGGGACAGGGCGGCAATGAGCAGTTCTTC. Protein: CASSSPGQGGNEQFF.

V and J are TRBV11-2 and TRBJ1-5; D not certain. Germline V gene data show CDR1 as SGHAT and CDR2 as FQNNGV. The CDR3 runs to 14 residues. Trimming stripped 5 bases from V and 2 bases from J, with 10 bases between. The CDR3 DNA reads TGTGCCAGCAGCCCACTAGGAGGCAATCAGCCCCAGCATTTT. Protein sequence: CASSPLGGNQPQHF.

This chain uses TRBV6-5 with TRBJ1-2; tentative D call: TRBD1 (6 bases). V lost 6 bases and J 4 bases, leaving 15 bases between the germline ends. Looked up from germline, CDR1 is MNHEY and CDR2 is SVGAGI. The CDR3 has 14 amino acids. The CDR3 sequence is CASRDRPPGYGYTF. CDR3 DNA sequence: TGTGCCAGCAGGGACAGACCCCCGGGCTATGGCTACACCTTC.

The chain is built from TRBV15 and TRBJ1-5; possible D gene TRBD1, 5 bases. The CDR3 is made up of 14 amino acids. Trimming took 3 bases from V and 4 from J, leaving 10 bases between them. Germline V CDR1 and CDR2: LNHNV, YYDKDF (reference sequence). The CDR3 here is CATSRGGDNQPQHF. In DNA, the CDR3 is TGTGCCACCAGCAGGGGAGGGGATAATCAGCCCCAGCATTTT. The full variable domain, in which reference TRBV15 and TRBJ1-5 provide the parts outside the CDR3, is DAMVIQNPRYQVTQFGKPVTLSCSQTLNHNVMYWYQQKSSQAPKLLFHYYDKDFNNEADTPDNFQSRRPNTSFCFLDIRSPGLGDTAMYLCATSRGGDNQPQHFGDGTRLSIL.

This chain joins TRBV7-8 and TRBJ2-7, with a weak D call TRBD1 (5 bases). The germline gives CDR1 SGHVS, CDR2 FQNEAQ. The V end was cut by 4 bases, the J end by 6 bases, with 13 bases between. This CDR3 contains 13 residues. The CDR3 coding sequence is TGTGCCAGCAGCTCCCAGGGTCCTTTCGAGCAGTACGTC. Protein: CASSSQGPFEQYV.

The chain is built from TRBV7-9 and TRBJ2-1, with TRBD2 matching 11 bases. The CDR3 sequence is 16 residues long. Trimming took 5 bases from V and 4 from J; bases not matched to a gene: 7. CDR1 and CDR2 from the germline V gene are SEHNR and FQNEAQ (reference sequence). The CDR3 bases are TGTGCCAGCAGCGCGGCTTTAGCGGGGGGGTACAATGAGCAGTTCTTC. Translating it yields CASSAALAGGYNEQFF. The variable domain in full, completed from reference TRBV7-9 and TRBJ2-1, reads DTGVSQNPRHKITKRGQNVTFRCDPISEHNRLYWYRQTLGQGPEFLTYFQNEAQLEKSRLLSDRFSAERPKGSFSTLEIQRTEQGDSAMYLCASSAALAGGYNEQFFGPGTRLTVL.

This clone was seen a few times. The CDR3 DNA sequence: TGCGCCAGCAGCTATACCGGGACAGACACAGATACGCAGTATTTT. This encodes CASSYTGTDTDTQYF. This sequence joins TRBV5-1 and TRBJ2-3, with 7 bases aligning to TRBD1. The germline V gene encodes CDR1 SGHRS and CDR2 YFSETQ. J gave up 2 bases and V 3 bases, and 6 bases lay outside the gene matches. The CDR3 runs to 15 residues. The whole variable domain, filled in from reference TRBV5-1 and TRBJ2-3, reads KAGVTQTPRYLIKTRGQQVTLSCSPISGHRSVSWYQQTPGQGLQFLFEYFSETQRNKGNFPGRFSGRQFSNSRSEMNVSTLELGDSALYLCASSYTGTDTDTQYFGPGTRLTVL.

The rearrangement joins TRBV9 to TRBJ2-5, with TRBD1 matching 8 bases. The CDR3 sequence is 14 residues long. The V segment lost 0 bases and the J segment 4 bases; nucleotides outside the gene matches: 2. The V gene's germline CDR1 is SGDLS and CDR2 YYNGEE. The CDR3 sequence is CASSVEQGGETQYF. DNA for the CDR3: TGTGCCAGCAGCGTAGAACAGGGGGGAGAGACCCAGTACTTC.

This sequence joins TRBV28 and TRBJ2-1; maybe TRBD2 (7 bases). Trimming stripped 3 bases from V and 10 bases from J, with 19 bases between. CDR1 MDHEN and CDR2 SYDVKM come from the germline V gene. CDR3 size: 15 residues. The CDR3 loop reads CASSFLGGALGEQFF. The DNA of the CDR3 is TGTGCCAGCAGTTTTTTGGGGGGGGCCCTCGGAGAGCAGTTCTTC.

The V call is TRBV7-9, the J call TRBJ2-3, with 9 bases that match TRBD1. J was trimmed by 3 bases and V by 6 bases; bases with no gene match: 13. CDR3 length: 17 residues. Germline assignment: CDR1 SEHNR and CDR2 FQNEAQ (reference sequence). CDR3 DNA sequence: TGTGCCAGCAGTTTTGGTGGGGGACAGGGCGTGACAGATACGCAGTATTTT. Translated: CASSFGGGQGVTDTQYF. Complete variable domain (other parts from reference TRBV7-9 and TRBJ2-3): DTGVSQNPRHKITKRGQNVTFRCDPISEHNRLYWYRQTLGQGPEFLTYFQNEAQLEKSRLLSDRFSAERPKGSFSTLEIQRTEQGDSAMYLCASSFGGGQGVTDTQYFGPGTRLTVL.

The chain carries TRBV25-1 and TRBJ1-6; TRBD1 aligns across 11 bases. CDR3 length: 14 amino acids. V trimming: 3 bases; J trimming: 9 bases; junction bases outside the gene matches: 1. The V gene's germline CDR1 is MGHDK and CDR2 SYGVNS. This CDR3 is CASSEGTGGSPLHF. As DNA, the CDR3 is TGTGCCAGCAGTGAGGGGACAGGGGGTTCACCCCTCCACTTT.

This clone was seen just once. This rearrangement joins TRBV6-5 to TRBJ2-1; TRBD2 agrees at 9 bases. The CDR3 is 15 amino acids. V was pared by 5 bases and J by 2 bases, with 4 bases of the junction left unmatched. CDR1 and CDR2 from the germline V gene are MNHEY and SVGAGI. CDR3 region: CASSPTSGPYNEQFF. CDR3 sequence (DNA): TGTGCCAGCAGTCCCACTAGCGGGCCCTACAATGAGCAGTTCTTC.

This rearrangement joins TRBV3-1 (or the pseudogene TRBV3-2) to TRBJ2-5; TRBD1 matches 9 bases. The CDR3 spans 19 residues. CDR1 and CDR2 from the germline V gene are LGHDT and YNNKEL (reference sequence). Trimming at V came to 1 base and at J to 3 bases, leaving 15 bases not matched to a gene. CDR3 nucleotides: TGTGCCAGCAGCCAAGTGTCTATTTTGGGGACAGGGTTCGAAGAGACCCAGTACTTC. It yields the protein CASSQVSILGTGFEETQYF.

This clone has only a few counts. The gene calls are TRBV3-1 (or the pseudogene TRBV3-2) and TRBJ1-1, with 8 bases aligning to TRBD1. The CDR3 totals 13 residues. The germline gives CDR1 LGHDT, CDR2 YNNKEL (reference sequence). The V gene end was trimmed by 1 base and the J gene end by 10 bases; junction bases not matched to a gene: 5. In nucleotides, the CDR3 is TGTGCCAGCAGCCAAGGACGGACAGGGCTAGCTTTCTTT. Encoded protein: CASSQGRTGLAFF.

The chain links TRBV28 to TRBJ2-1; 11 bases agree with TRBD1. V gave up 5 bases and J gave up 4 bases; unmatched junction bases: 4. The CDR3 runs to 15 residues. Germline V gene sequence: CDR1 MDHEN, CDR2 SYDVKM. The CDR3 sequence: CASSGDRGYYNEQFF. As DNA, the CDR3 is TGTGCCAGCAGTGGGGACAGGGGGTATTACAATGAGCAGTTCTTC. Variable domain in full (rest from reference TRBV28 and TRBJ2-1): DVKVTQSSRYLVKRTGEKVFLECVQDMDHENMFWYRQDPGLGLRLIYFSYDVKMKEKGDIPEGYSVSREKKERFSLILESASTNQTSMYLCASSGDRGYYNEQFFGPGTRLTVL.

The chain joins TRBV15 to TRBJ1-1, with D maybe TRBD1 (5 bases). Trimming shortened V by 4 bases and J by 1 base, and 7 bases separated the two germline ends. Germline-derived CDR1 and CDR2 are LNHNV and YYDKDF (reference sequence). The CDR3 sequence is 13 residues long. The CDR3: CATSKGANTEAFF. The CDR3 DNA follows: TGTGCCACCAGCAAAGGGGCGAACACTGAAGCTTTCTTT.

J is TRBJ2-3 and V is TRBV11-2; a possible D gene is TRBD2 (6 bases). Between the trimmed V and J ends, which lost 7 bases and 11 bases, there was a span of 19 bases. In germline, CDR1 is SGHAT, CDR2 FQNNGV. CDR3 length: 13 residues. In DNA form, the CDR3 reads TGTGCCAGCACCTTCATTGGGTGGGGAGGGCAGTATTTT. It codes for CASTFIGWGGQYF.